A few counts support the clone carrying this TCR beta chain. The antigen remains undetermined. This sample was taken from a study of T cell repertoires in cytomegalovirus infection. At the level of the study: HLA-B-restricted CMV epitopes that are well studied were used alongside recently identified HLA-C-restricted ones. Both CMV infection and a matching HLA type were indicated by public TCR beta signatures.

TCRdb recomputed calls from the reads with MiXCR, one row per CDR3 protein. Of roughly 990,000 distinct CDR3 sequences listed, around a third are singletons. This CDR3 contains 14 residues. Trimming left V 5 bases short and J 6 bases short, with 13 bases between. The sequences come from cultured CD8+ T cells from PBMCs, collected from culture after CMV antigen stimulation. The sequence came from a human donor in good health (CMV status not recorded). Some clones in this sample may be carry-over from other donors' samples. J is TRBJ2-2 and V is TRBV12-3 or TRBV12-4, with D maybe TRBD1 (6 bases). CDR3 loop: CASSPSGGPGELFF. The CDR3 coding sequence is TGTGCCAGCAGTCCATCTGGGGGCCCCGGGGAGCTGTTTTTT.